Below are 25 T cell receptor beta chains sequenced from a single sample in a study of Tregs in tolerant kidney transplant recipients. The nonmyeloablative bone marrow transplants came from related graft donors, with transient mixed chimerism. The method was immunoSEQ multiplex PCR; TCRdb's version includes in-frame clones alone and lacks a portion of them. This listing includes around 33,000 clones. The sample here was CD4+ T cells from blood (PBMCs), taken 24 months after the transplant. These receptors were collected from a human patient who received a combined kidney and bone marrow transplant. The graft donor may have contributed some T cells.

For this clone: The read ends 3 residues early relative to the CDR3; the germline J gene fills the gap. The chain uses TRBV6-7 and TRBJ1-5, with 8 bases aligning to TRBD1. TRBV6-7 belongs to the ORF category, with a function that is uncertain. The V gene end was trimmed by 9 bases and the J gene end by 5 bases; junction bases not matched to a gene: 9. The CDR3 is 14 residues long. This CDR3 is CARGKGQGDQPQHF. The DNA read from the CDR3 is TGTGCCAGGGGGAAAGGACAGGGAGATCAGCCC.

For this clone: The read falls 3 residues short of the CDR3 end, and the missing part is taken from the germline J gene. The J gene is TRBJ2-1, the V gene TRBV5-1; 8 bases match TRBD2. V gave up 3 bases and J gave up 6 bases; unmatched junction bases: 5. Germline assignment: CDR1 SGHRS and CDR2 YFSETQ. This CDR3 comprises 14 residues. The CDR3: CASSSGLGGNEQFF. The CDR3 bases that were read are TGCGCCAGCAGCTCGGGACTAGGGGGCAATGAG.

As concerns this clone: The sequence runs out 3 residues before the end of the CDR3; the remainder is reconstructed from the germline J gene. The rearrangement uses TRBV20-1 and TRBJ2-5; the D is unclear. V was trimmed by 1 base and J by 2 bases, leaving 8 bases between them. CDR1 is DFQATT and CDR2 is SNEGSKA in the germline V gene (reference sequence). The CDR3 has 13 amino acids. CDR3 bases read: TGCAGTGCTAGAGTTAGCACTCAAGAGACC. This translates into CSARVSTQET. The whole CDR3 region reads CSARVSTQETQYF.

Concerning this clone: The missing CDR3 end, 3 residues past where the read stops, is filled in from the germline J gene. The V call is TRBV20-1, the J call TRBJ2-5; TRBD1 agrees at 10 bases. V trimming: 0 bases; J trimming: 4 bases; junction bases outside the gene matches: 5. CDR1 DFQATT and CDR2 SNEGSKA come from the germline V gene (reference sequence). This CDR3 is built from 15 residues. The CDR3 is CSARDRTGGRETQYF. The CDR3 DNA, read in part, is TGCAGTGCTAGAGACCGGACAGGGGGACGAGAGACC.

Remarks on this clone: Read coverage stops 3 residues before the CDR3 terminus; the germline J gene supplies the remainder. The V gene is TRBV9, the J gene TRBJ2-1; 10 bases align to TRBD2. This CDR3 has 16 amino acids. Losses at the gene ends were 2 bases for V and 3 bases for J; bases not matched to a gene: 5. Germline V lookup: CDR1 SGDLS, CDR2 YYNGEE. The CDR3 here is CASSVQGLAIYNEQFF. The sequenced part of the CDR3 DNA is TGTGCCAGCAGCGTCCAGGGACTAGCGATCTACAATGAG.

As regards this clone: Read sequence stops 3 residues before the CDR3 end, and the germline J gene provides the missing end. The V gene is TRBV2, the J gene TRBJ2-2; tentatively, D is TRBD2 (5 bases). The germline V gene has CDR1 SNHLY and CDR2 FYNNEI. V lost 5 bases and J lost 0, with 13 bases in between. This CDR3 is built from 16 residues. The CDR3 is CASSFSAVANTGELFF. CDR3 bases read: TGTGCCAGCAGTTTTTCAGCGGTCGCGAACACCGGGGAG.

This clone is labeled medium-sized based on frequency. With the read ending 3 residues before the CDR3 end, the germline J gene is used to fill in that end. The rearrangement links TRBV5-4 to TRBJ1-1; 8 nucleotides match TRBD1. The CDR3 is 14 amino acids. V dropped 1 base and J dropped 6; count of bases not matched to a gene: 5. Per the germline V gene, CDR1 is SGHNT and CDR2 is YYREEE (reference sequence). The CDR3 region is CASSLSRGRPEAFF. The CDR3 bases that were read are TGTGCCAGCAGCTTGTCCAGGGGGCGACCTGAA.

Regarding this clone: The CDR3 end falls 3 residues outside the read, so it is completed with the germline J gene. The rearrangement links TRBV20-1 to TRBJ2-1, with TRBD2 matching over 10 bases. Germline CDR1 reads DFQATT; CDR2 reads SNEGSKA (reference sequence). This CDR3 contains 14 residues. V shed 3 bases and J 9 bases; nucleotides not matched to a gene: 8. The covered CDR3 bases are TGCAGTGCTAGCCACGGGACTAGCGAGGGTGAG. Protein sequence: CSASHGTSEGE. The full CDR3 protein reads CSASHGTSEGEQFF.

Points on this clone: The read terminates 3 residues before the CDR3 end, so the remaining end is supplied by the germline J gene. The J gene is TRBJ2-2, the V gene TRBV19; 8 nucleotides agree with TRBD2. With V trimmed by 4 bases and J by 5 bases, 6 bases remained unmatched. The CDR3 covers 15 residues. Germline CDR1 LNHDA, CDR2 SQIVND (reference sequence). CDR3 sequence: CASSRAGEYTGELFF. The covered CDR3 bases are TGTGCCAGTAGTAGAGCGGGAGAGTATACCGGGGAG.

This clone registers medium-sized (0.01 to 0.1%) by frequency. Coverage ceases 3 residues before the CDR3 finishes, and the germline J gene fills in the end. The V gene is TRBV6-2 or TRBV6-3, the J gene TRBJ1-4, with a weak D call TRBD1 (6 bases). CDR1 is MNHEY, CDR2 SVGEGT, per germline. This CDR3 comprises 13 residues. V lost 6 bases to trimming and J lost 2 bases, with 7 bases between them. CDR3 residues: CASRDSTNEKLFF. Partial CDR3 DNA: TGTGCCAGCAGGGACAGCACTAATGAAAAA.

CDR3 amino acids: CASSLAPTSGPYEQYF. Incomplete CDR3 DNA: TGTGCCAGCAGCTTAGCCCCTACTAGTGGCCCCTACGAG. The gene calls are TRBV7-2 and TRBJ2-7; possible D gene TRBD2, 5 bases. The CDR3 end falls 3 residues outside the read, so it is completed with the germline J gene. V was cut by 0 bases and J by 2 bases, with 14 bases left in between. The CDR3 spans 16 residues. Germline loops: CDR1 SGHTA, CDR2 FQGNSA. Drawing the rest from reference TRBV7-2 and TRBJ2-7, the complete variable domain is GAGVSQSPSNKVTEKGKDVELRCDPISGHTALYWYRQSLGQGLEFLIYFQGNSAPDKSGLPSDRFSAERTGGSVSTLTIQRTQQEDSAVYLCASSLAPTSGPYEQYFGPGTRLTVT.

About this clone: Read data end 3 residues before the CDR3 end; the end is taken from the germline J gene. This chain joins TRBV7-9 and TRBJ1-6; 9 bases agree with TRBD1. This CDR3 contains 15 residues. The V segment lost 4 bases and the J segment 6 bases; nucleotides outside the gene matches: 4. Germline loops: CDR1 SEHNR, CDR2 FQNEAQ (reference sequence). The CDR3 bases that were read are TGTGCCAGCAGCTCCACAGGGGGCCTTAATTCACCC. Residues: CASSSTGGLNSP. The whole CDR3 sequence is CASSSTGGLNSPLHF. Variable domain in full (rest from reference TRBV7-9 and TRBJ1-6): DTGVSQNPRHKITKRGQNVTFRCDPISEHNRLYWYRQTLGQGPEFLTYFQNEAQLEKSRLLSDRFSAERPKGSFSTLEIQRTEQGDSAMYLCASSSTGGLNSPLHFGNGTRLTVT.

Concerning this clone itself: The read comes to an end 3 residues before the CDR3 does, leaving the germline J gene to fill in the end. The V gene is TRBV7-9, the J gene TRBJ2-3; 8 nucleotides align to TRBD2. Germline V gene lookup returns CDR1 SEHNR and CDR2 FQNEAQ (reference sequence). This CDR3 region has 14 residues. The trim removed 5 bases at V and 6 bases at J, leaving 7 bases unmatched. Here the CDR3 reads CASSPTTSDDTQYF. The sequenced part of the CDR3 DNA is TGTGCCAGCAGCCCAACGACTAGCGATGATACG.

Note on this clone: The sequenced fragment ends 3 residues before the CDR3 boundary, so the rest is inferred from the germline J gene. The J gene is TRBJ2-1, the V gene TRBV4-2, with D possibly TRBD2 on 6 matching bases. Germline values: CDR1 LGHNA, CDR2 YNFKEQ. V was cut by 4 bases and J by 9 bases, with 28 bases left in between. The CDR3 spans 18 residues. The covered CDR3 bases are TGTGCCAGCAGCCGCACCGGCGGTTCTAGCGCTTTATTTAGTGAG. It is translated as CASSRTGGSSALFSE. The whole CDR3 protein reads CASSRTGGSSALFSEQFF.

As regards this clone: The CDR3 extends 3 residues past the end of the read, so its final part is completed from the germline J gene. The rearrangement joins TRBV5-4 to TRBJ2-2, with 10 bases fitting TRBD1. J was trimmed by 3 bases and V by 0 bases; bases with no gene match: 2. CDR3 length equals 16 residues. Germline CDR1 is SGHNT and CDR2 is YYREEE (reference sequence). The CDR3 protein is CASSLAGQGYTGELFF. The part of the CDR3 DNA that was read is TGTGCCAGCAGCTTGGCGGGACAGGGGTACACCGGGGAG.

In the case of this clone: From the germline J gene comes the end of the CDR3, since the read stops 3 residues before it. The V gene is TRBV6-2 or TRBV6-3, the J gene TRBJ1-1, with D possibly matching TRBD1 (6 bases). The CDR3 spans 12 residues. Germline CDR1 is MNHEY and CDR2 is SVGEGT. The part of the CDR3 DNA that was read is TGTGCCAGCAGTTACCCGAGGGGGATC. Its protein product is CASSYPRGI. In full, the CDR3 reads CASSYPRGIAFF.

Details on this clone: The CDR3 extends 3 residues past the end of the read, so its final part is completed from the germline J gene. The rearrangement links TRBV20-1 to TRBJ2-5; TRBD2 matches 7 bases. Germline trimming cut 0 bases from V and 7 bases from J; bases unmatched to any gene: 8. Germline loops: CDR1 DFQATT, CDR2 SNEGSKA (reference sequence). CDR3 length: 14 amino acids. The CDR3 reads CSAREAASGTTQYF. The DNA read from the CDR3 is TGCAGTGCTAGAGAAGCGGCTAGCGGAACGACC.

To note about this clone: The CDR3 end is not reached by the read, which stops 3 residues before it; the germline J gene fills it in. This sequence joins TRBV19 and TRBJ1-1; D is uncertain. Germline V gene sequence: CDR1 LNHDA, CDR2 SQIVND (reference sequence). Trimming removed 1 base from V and 2 bases from J, with 8 bases in between. There are 14 residues in the CDR3. The CDR3 here is CASSIGWANTEAFF. Partial CDR3 DNA: TGTGCCAGTAGTATAGGATGGGCAAACACTGAA.

About this clone: The CDR3 end is not reached by the read, which stops 3 residues before it; the germline J gene fills it in. This chain links TRBV6-2 or TRBV6-3 with TRBJ2-5, with 14 bases identical to TRBD2. The CDR3 contains 16 residues. Germline V gene lookup returns CDR1 MNHEY and CDR2 SVGEGT. The trim removed 4 bases at V and 7 bases at J, leaving 8 bases unmatched. The sequenced part of the CDR3 DNA is TGTGCCAGCAGTTTGACTAGCGGGAGGGGCAGGGGGACC. Amino acid sequence: CASSLTSGRGRGT. The entire CDR3 sequence reads CASSLTSGRGRGTQYF.

Partial CDR3 DNA: TGTGCCAGCTCCCCGGACAGGGCCAAAAATGAAAAA. Amino acids: CASSPDRAKNEK. The whole CDR3 sequence reads CASSPDRAKNEKLFF. The chain uses TRBV18 and TRBJ1-4; 8 nucleotides agree with TRBD1. Sequencing ends 3 residues short of the CDR3 end; the germline J gene provides the rest. This CDR3 spans 15 amino acids. V gave up 6 bases and J gave up 5 bases; unmatched junction bases: 8. Per the germline V gene, CDR1 is KGHSH and CDR2 is LQKENI.

The CDR3 here is CASTWRRAGGGDTQYF. CDR3 bases read: TGTGCCAGCACATGGCGCAGAGCGGGAGGAGGAGATACG. This chain connects TRBV6-2 or TRBV6-3 to TRBJ2-3, with TRBD2 matching over 9 bases. From the germline J gene comes the end of the CDR3, since the read stops 3 residues before it. V shed 7 bases and J 5 bases; nucleotides not matched to a gene: 13. This CDR3 spans 16 amino acids. Germline CDR1 and CDR2: MNHEY and SVGEGT.

About this clone itself: The read terminates 3 residues before the CDR3 end, so the remaining end is supplied by the germline J gene. J is TRBJ2-1 and V is TRBV28; no clear D gene. CDR1 and CDR2 (germline): MDHEN, SYDVKM. CDR3 length: 16 residues. The germline V and J ends were trimmed by 4 bases and 8 bases, with 21 bases remaining between them. CDR3: CASSSSPYEKGYEQFF. The DNA read from the CDR3 is TGTGCCAGCAGTTCCTCGCCCTACGAAAAGGGCTATGAG.

As for this clone: The observed sequence ends 3 residues before the CDR3 terminus, with the missing tail filled in from the germline J gene. This chain joins TRBV12-3 or TRBV12-4 and TRBJ2-6; D remains ambiguous. The CDR3 consists of 15 residues. Trimming removed 2 bases at V and 0 bases at J, with 5 bases between. Incomplete CDR3 DNA: TGTGCCAGCAGTTTATCTTACTCTGGGGCCAACGTC. This translates into CASSLSYSGANV. The entire CDR3 sequence reads CASSLSYSGANVLTF.

Concerning this clone itself: The read gets to within 3 residues of the CDR3 end, and the germline J gene fills in the rest. The chain recombines TRBV2 with TRBJ2-5; the D call may be TRBD1 or TRBD2 (6 bases each). The CDR3 sequence is 15 residues long. Trimming took off 5 bases at V and 2 bases at J, with 15 bases between the two ends. CDR1 and CDR2 from the germline V gene are SNHLY and FYNNEI. This CDR3 is CASSQGGDKQETQYF. The part of the CDR3 DNA that was read is TGTGCCAGCAGTCAAGGAGGGGACAAGCAAGAGACC.

For this clone: The read halts 3 residues ahead of the CDR3 end, with the missing end drawn from the germline J gene. The V call is TRBV19, the J call TRBJ2-1; D ambiguous. V shed 0 bases and J shed 0 bases, with 9 bases lying between them. The CDR3 is 16 amino acids. Looked up from germline, CDR1 is LNHDA and CDR2 is SQIVND (reference sequence). CDR3 DNA (partial): TGTGCCAGTAGTATAGAGGTGGCCAGCTCCTACAATGAG. Its translation: CASSIEVASSYNE. The full CDR3 is CASSIEVASSYNEQFF.